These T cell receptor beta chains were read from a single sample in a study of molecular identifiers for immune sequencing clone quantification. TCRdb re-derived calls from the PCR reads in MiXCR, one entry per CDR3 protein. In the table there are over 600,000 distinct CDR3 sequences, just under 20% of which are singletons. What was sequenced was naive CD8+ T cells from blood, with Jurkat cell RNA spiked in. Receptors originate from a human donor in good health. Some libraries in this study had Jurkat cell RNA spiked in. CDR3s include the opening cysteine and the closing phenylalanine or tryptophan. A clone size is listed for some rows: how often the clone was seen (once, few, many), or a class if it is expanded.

CATSDGTSGVINEQFF	TRBJ2-1	.	TRBV24-1
CASSSDTRLAFF	TRBJ1-1	many	TRBV7-9
CASSYIGAEAFF	TRBJ1-1	few	TRBV19
CASSPSGQGTEAFF	TRBJ1-1	many	TRBV4-1
CSVEWQLASGNTIYF	TRBJ1-3	few	TRBV29-1
CSAREGQGELYEQYF	TRBJ2-7	many	TRBV20-1
CASSPTDKTGTEAFF	TRBJ1-1	many	TRBV7-9
CASSEPSYEQYF	TRBJ2-7	.	TRBV2
CASSLLGSGARDTGELFF	TRBJ2-2	.	TRBV12-3/TRBV12-4
CASSSLAGGGDEQFF	TRBJ2-1	many	TRBV11-2
CASSYFGLAGVEQYF	TRBJ2-7	many	TRBV6-2/TRBV6-3
CSARQVGGTAGELFF	TRBJ2-2	.	TRBV20-1
CASSPDRLLNGYTF	TRBJ1-2	.	TRBV9
CASSWGVGSHEQYF	TRBJ2-7	.	TRBV5-6
CASSYGTRQGSLPF	TRBJ1-2	many	TRBV6-6
CASSLIGGPNTEAFF	TRBJ1-1	many	TRBV27